This T cell receptor beta chain was obtained from a study of cytomegalovirus exposure and HLA in healthy donors. Background on the study: Out of 398 genotyped donors, 81% belonged to the Caucasian-associated ancestry cluster.

V lost 6 bases and J lost 0, with 15 bases in between. This CDR3 is built from 15 residues. Germline values: CDR1 MNHNS, CDR2 SASEGT. Study-wide points: TCR beta V- and J-gene trimming was later associated with a missense DCLRE1C variant. Among TCR beta chains, those listed as cytomegalovirus-associated numbered about 150.

The PCR ran on 60 Vbeta and 13 Jbeta primers. Method: immunoSEQ multiplex PCR; TCRdb's copy keeps in-frame clones and lacks some. The table records around 70,000 clones, around four fifths of them present only once. As regards this clone: Antigen: not known. A read error is likely, as this CDR3 ends without the conserved phenylalanine or tryptophan.

The TCR sequence derives from a human donor in good health. The specimen sequenced was PBMCs. The rearrangement links TRBV6-1 to TRBJ2-7, with D perhaps TRBD2 (6 bases). The CDR3 loop is CASRGQRVHSYEQYS. CDR3 bases: TGTGCCAGCAGAGGGCAGCGGGTACACTCCTACGAGCAGTACTCC.